This T cell receptor beta chain is from a study of early T cells in non-severe SARS-CoV-2 infection. As for the study in general: Sequenced material consisted of bulk RNA (from unsorted whole blood), and chains were unpaired.

Details on this clonotype: Its antigen remains unknown.

Tagging with unique molecular identifiers was applied to individual cDNA molecules. TCRdb re-analysed the 5' RACE reads in MiXCR, keeping a single row per CDR3 protein. Of roughly 40,000 distinct CDR3 sequences in the sample, less than 8.5% were seen once. Points from the study as a whole: The study's VDJdb matching favored anti-spike CD8 responses and missed private and CD4 specificities.

With 0 bases clipped from V and 4 bases from J, the junction kept 4 bases outside the gene matches. The germline V gene has CDR1 SGDLS and CDR2 YYNGEE. The CDR3 is 15 residues long. This receptor was identified in an adult who was a healthcare worker with PCR-confirmed SARS-CoV-2 infection or an uninfected control (not recorded which). The sequenced sample consisted of whole blood. The genes are TRBV9 and TRBJ2-5; 9 bases map to TRBD2. This CDR3 reads CASSVAGSGGETQYF. The CDR3 nucleotides are TGTGCCAGCAGCGTAGCCGGTAGCGGGGGAGAGACCCAGTACTTC. The variable domain in full, with the rest retrieved from reference TRBV9 and TRBJ2-5, is DSGVTQTPKHLITATGQRVTLRCSPRSGDLSVYWYQQSLDQGLQFLIQYYNGEERAKGNILERFSAQQFPDLHSELNLSSLELGDSALYFCASSVAGSGGETQYFGPGTRLLVL.